The 10 T cell receptor beta chains below come from one sample, sequenced in a study of OX40 agonist ivuxolimab in advanced cancers. The repertoire was sequenced with immunoSEQ multiplex PCR; TCRdb's copy has only in-frame clones and lacks some. In the table there are tens of thousands of clones, 77% of which are singletons. The sequencing used CD4+ or CD8+ T cells sorted from blood, collected in a trial of the OX40 agonist ivuxolimab. These receptors originate from an adult with an advanced solid tumor such as melanoma, head and neck, liver or kidney cancer.

This clone was seen once. The gene calls are TRBV29-1 and TRBJ1-4, with D maybe TRBD1 (5 bases). The CDR3 runs to 14 residues. Germline V CDR1 and CDR2: SQVTM, ANQGSEA. V was shortened by 5 bases and J by 2 bases, with 12 bases between the two germline ends. The CDR3 bases are TGCAGCGTTCGTTTCGGGGGGACTAATGAAAAACTGTTTTTT. Protein sequence: CSVRFGGTNEKLFF.

The V gene is TRBV7-8, the J gene TRBJ2-1, with D unresolved. Germline V gene data show CDR1 as SGHVS and CDR2 as FQNEAQ. The CDR3 runs 13 residues. The V gene lost 3 bases and the J gene lost 4 bases, with 7 bases spanning the gap. The CDR3 DNA is TGTGCCAGCAGCTTCCGGCAATACAATGAGCAGTTCTTC. Translation: CASSFRQYNEQFF.

The chain uses TRBV5-4 and TRBJ2-5; 7 positions agree with TRBD1. Germline V gene sequence: CDR1 SGHNT, CDR2 YYREEE (reference sequence). Trimming at V came to 4 bases and at J to 4 bases, leaving 10 bases not matched to a gene. This CDR3 contains 15 residues. The CDR3 DNA is TGTGCCAGCAGCACAAGACAGGGACCGGGAGAGACCCAGTACTTC. It encodes CASSTRQGPGETQYF.

The chain uses TRBV7-6 and TRBJ1-1; TRBD1 agrees at 7 bases. Germline CDR1 is SGHVS and CDR2 is FNYEAQ. The CDR3 is 15 amino acids. The V gene end was trimmed by 5 bases and the J gene end by 4 bases; junction bases not matched to a gene: 10. The CDR3 DNA is TGTGCCAGCAGCCCCGCTCCCAGGGGGGCCACTGAAGCTTTCTTT. Amino acids: CASSPAPRGATEAFF.

V and J are TRBV6-6 and TRBJ1-1, with D uncertain. The CDR3 totals 15 residues. V was trimmed by 4 bases and J by 1 base, leaving 13 bases between them. The germline gives CDR1 MNHNY, CDR2 SVGAGI (reference sequence). CDR3 coding DNA: TGTGCCAGCAGTTTTACCAGTACGTGGAACACTGAAGCTTTCTTT. This translates into CASSFTSTWNTEAFF.

This clone was picked up a small number of times. The chain uses TRBV27 and TRBJ2-7, with TRBD1 matching over 9 bases. The CDR3 covers 13 residues. CDR1 is MNHEY, CDR2 SMNVEV, per germline (reference sequence). Losses at the gene ends were 6 bases for V and 7 bases for J; bases not matched to a gene: 7. CDR3: CASSVQGAGEQYF. Written as DNA, the CDR3 is TGTGCCAGCAGCGTACAGGGGGCGGGTGAGCAGTACTTC.

The gene calls are TRBV15 and TRBJ1-6; D unclear. The CDR3 covers 14 residues. Germline values: CDR1 LNHNV, CDR2 YYDKDF (reference sequence). The V end lost 0 bases, the J end lost 7 bases, and 7 bases lay between the germline ends. The CDR3 reads CATSRDLGNSPLHF. CDR3 nucleotides: TGTGCCACCAGCAGAGATCTTGGGAATTCACCCCTCCACTTT.

The gene calls are TRBV19 and TRBJ1-5, with D maybe TRBD1 (6 bases). The ends were cut back, 7 bases at V and 5 bases at J, with 21 bases in the middle. This CDR3 has 16 residues. Per the germline V gene, CDR1 is LNHDA and CDR2 is SQIVND (reference sequence). CDR3 bases: TGTGCCAGTACCGCATCTGGGGGCTCCCGGGATCAGCCCCAGCATTTT. It translates to CASTASGGSRDQPQHF.

The gene calls are TRBV7-9 and TRBJ1-3, with no clear D. Germline V CDR1 and CDR2: SEHNR, FQNEAQ (reference sequence). Trimming cost V 6 bases and J 7 bases, with 13 bases left between them. CDR3 size: 13 residues. CDR3 DNA sequence: TGTGCCAGCAGGATCGCCGGCGGGAACACCATATATTTT. Protein product: CASRIAGGNTIYF.

The genes are TRBV6-1 and TRBJ1-2; maybe TRBD1 (5 bases). The CDR3 sequence is 11 residues long. The germline CDR1 and CDR2 sequences are MNHNS and SASEGT. Trimming shortened V by 6 bases and J by 6 bases, and 8 bases separated the two germline ends. The DNA of the CDR3 is TGTGCCAGCAGATGGGGGGATGGCTACACCTTC. This sequence encodes CASRWGDGYTF.